Below, one T cell receptor (beta chain) is given with its context. This clone's antigen is unknown. Qualities for individual bases were not recorded, and no much larger clone is one base off. These data come from a study of T cell responses to AZD1222 COVID-19 vaccine (dated by TCRdb to the early 2020s). For the study in its entirety: AZD1222 recipients whose second dose came at about 4 weeks and those whose second dose came at about 12 weeks were combined into one group, since spike-specific TCR depth and breadth did not differ between the two schedules. Enrollment into the trials was organized by age into subgroups of 18-55, 56-69 and 70-plus years, and those subgroups contained about 160, 30 and 59 TCR-sequenced participants, respectively. TCR sequencing covered more than 230 trial participants: some 210 given two doses of AZD1222 and around 26 given two doses of MenACWY control vaccine. The paper as a whole reports these results and caveats: Participants were mostly white British and included more females than males, and it was suggested by the authors that clonal diversity may have been underestimated. Only a handful of AZD1222 recipients were SARS-CoV-2 seropositive at baseline, limiting conclusions about previously exposed vaccinees. In the small 56-69-year group, the increase in depth fell short of significance, most likely because of low power. Vaccine-associated CD4 TCRs spanned the whole spike protein, with dominant responses in regions 160-218 and 743-854. After two AZD1222 doses, both the breadth and the depth of spike-specific TCRs were significantly higher than at day 0 and than in MenACWY recipients. Nearly half of unique spike-specific TCRs reportedly recognized epitopes outside regions mutated in the B.1.351 and B.1.1.7 variants. Because no day 14 peak-response samples were available, the repertoires could be characterized only after the peak T cell response.

Relative to germline, V is missing 1 base and J is missing 10 bases, with 8 bases of the junction outside any gene match. Per the germline V gene, SGHTA is the CDR1 and FQGNSA is the CDR2. Reading from cysteine to phenylalanine, the CDR3 counts 16 amino acids. The kept DNA is CDR3 alone, 48 bases in frame from the first base. The CDR3 regions of human TCRbeta chains were analyzed by immunosequencing. In the original analysis: Repertoire TCRs were matched against a reference library of SARS-CoV-2-specific TCRs generated with the MIRA antigen-specificity platform. Breadth meant the fraction of unique TCRs that were SARS-CoV-2-associated, whereas depth meant the fraction of total T cells that were SARS-CoV-2-associated. Each spike-specific TCR was assigned to its reactive spike region and to a CD4 or CD8 class using the MIRA data. Log10-transformed breadth and depth values were compared by one-way ANOVA with Sidak's multiple comparisons tests. What TCRdb holds here is the immuneACCESS table cut down to in-frame rearrangements. Part of the clones is not present; checked against another copy, under half of the missing clones reflect an unresolved V gene, and the others are unexplained. Clone size and V and J calls were adopted from that table, with D and trimming inferred from the DNA. The sample records 110,000 to 150,000 clones, roughly 90% of which are singletons. The ten largest clones capture more than 5.5% of the sample.

The time point label, as the study defines it: baseline before first vaccination. Vaccinee samples were obtained from the UK trials COV001 and COV002, which included a single-blind randomized controlled phase 2/3 trial of AZD1222 (ChAdOx1 nCoV-19) in healthy adults. For TCRbeta chain sequencing, PBMC samples from trial participants were taken at day 0 and at day 28 after the second dose. Here the chain combines TRBV7-2 and TRBJ2-1, with 12 central nucleotides matching TRBD2. The sample consisted of peripheral blood, taken on day 0 of AZD1222 vaccination. This receptor was identified in an adult in good health. The base sequence is TGTGCCAGCAGCTTAGATTCTAGCGGGAGGGCCTGGGAGCAGTTCTTC. It codes for CASSLDSSGRAWEQFF.